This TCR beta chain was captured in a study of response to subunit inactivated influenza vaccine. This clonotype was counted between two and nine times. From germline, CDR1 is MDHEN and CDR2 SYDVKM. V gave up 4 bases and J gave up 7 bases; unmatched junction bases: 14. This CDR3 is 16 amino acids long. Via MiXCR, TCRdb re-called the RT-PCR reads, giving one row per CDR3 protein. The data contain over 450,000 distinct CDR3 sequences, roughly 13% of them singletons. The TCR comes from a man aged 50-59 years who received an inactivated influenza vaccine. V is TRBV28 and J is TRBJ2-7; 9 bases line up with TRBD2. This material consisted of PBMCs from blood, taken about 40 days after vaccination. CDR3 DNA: TGTGCCAGCAGTTATCTCGTCGTAGCGGGGGAGCCGGAGCAGTACTTC. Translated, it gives CASSYLVVAGEPEQYF.